This T cell receptor beta chain was obtained from a study of T cell repertoires in cytomegalovirus infection. Comment on this clonotype: Its target is not known.

MiXCR, applied by TCRdb to the reads, yields one record per CDR3 protein. The sample has 85,000 to 130,000 distinct CDR3 sequences; 20% to 30% are singletons. Points from the study as a whole: The study found HLA-C-restricted CMV-specific TCR beta clonotypes dominating the ex vivo response.

V gave up 5 bases and J gave up 0 bases; unmatched junction bases: 11. The CDR3 has 17 residues. CDR1 is SGDLS, CDR2 YYNGEE, per germline. This TCR came from a human donor in good health (CMV status not recorded). Some clones in this sample may be carry-over from other donors' samples. The sample was CD8+ T cells from PBMCs. The gene calls are TRBV9 and TRBJ2-4; 7 bases agree with TRBD1. The CDR3 nucleotides are TGTGCCAGCAGTCCCTCCGGGACAGCAGGAGCCAAAAACATTCAGTACTTC. It specifies CASSPSGTAGAKNIQYF.